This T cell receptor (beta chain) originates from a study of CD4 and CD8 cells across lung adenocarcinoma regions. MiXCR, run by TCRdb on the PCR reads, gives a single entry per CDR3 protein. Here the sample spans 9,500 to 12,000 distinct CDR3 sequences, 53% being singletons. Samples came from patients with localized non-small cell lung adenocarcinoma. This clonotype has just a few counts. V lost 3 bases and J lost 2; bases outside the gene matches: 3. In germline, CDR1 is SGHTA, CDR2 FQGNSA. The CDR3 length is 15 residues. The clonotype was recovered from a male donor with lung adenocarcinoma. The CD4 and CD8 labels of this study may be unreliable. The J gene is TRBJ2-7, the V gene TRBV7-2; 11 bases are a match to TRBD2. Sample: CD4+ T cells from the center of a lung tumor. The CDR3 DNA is TGTGCCAGCAGCTTTACTAGCGGGGGAACCTACGAGCAGTACTTC. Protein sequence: CASSFTSGGTYEQYF.